This T cell receptor (beta chain) came from a study of CD8 T cells in Susac syndrome. This CDR3 spans 16 amino acids. Trimming cost V 4 bases and J 6 bases; bases outside gene matches: 12. CDR1 LGHDT and CDR2 YNNKEL come from the germline V gene (reference sequence). When the RNA was reverse transcribed, random hexamers were used with an input of roughly 0.5 to 1 ug. TCRdb reanalysed the immunoSEQ multiplex PCR reads using MiXCR and keeps one entry per CDR3 protein. The sample lists roughly 150,000 distinct CDR3 sequences; approximately 96% were seen once. This TCR came from a human donor with multiple sclerosis. The sequencing sample was made of CD8+ T cells from PBMCs. The chain recombines TRBV3-1 with TRBJ1-5; TRBD1 matches 7 bases. CDR3 in amino acids: CASSPSRGRGSQPQHF. The CDR3 coding sequence is TGTGCCAGCAGCCCCTCGAGGGGGCGCGGTAGTCAGCCCCAGCATTTT.